The entry below gives a single T cell receptor beta chain sequence along with its context. Antigen: not known. A single base separates this from a much larger clone, so it may be a read error. Using RNA template, CDR3s of TCR alpha and beta were amplified with iRepertoire arm-PCR. TCRdb processed the multiplex PCR reads anew with MiXCR; each CDR3 protein has one entry. The table lists fewer than 110,000 distinct CDR3 sequences, around 28% of them singletons. The sample originates from a study of glioma-infiltrating T cells. Study results and caveats: Tissue-blood divergence was below expectation in non-neoplastic patients, above in gliomas.

CDR3 size: 14 residues. Germline V gene sequence: CDR1 SNHLY, CDR2 FYNNEI. The genes are TRBV2 and TRBJ1-5; no clear D. Sequenced material: glioma tissue, nonneoplastic brain tissue, or PBMCs (not recorded which). The receptor was derived from a human donor with low-grade glioma or glioblastoma, undergoing nonglioma brain surgery, or in good health (not recorded which). The CDR3 nucleotides are TGTGCCAGCAGTACCGTAATTAGCGATCAGCCCCAGCATTTT. Amino acid sequence: CASSTVISDQPQHF.